This T cell receptor beta chain was recorded in a study of blood T cells in healthy people across ages. Study-wide context: Capture by template switching was about one barcoded beta molecule per two T cells. General observations from the study: With age, beta diversity per million T cells declined roughly linearly, significantly by about 40.

Concerning this clonotype itself: Its antigen is as yet unknown.

Germline V lookup: CDR1 SGHAT, CDR2 FQNNGV. The CDR3 totals 16 residues. V dropped 4 bases and J dropped 2 bases, with 17 bases sitting between them. A sample-barcoded 5' primer and a J-beta primer mix were used in a second PCR of roughly 7 to 12 cycles. A template-switch adaptor with 12 random nucleotides tagged each cDNA molecule. Sequencing of every sample gave 2.5 million or more CDR3-containing paired-end reads. TCRdb re-analysed the 5' RACE reads in MiXCR, keeping a single row per CDR3 protein. The data contain about 1.4 million distinct CDR3 sequences, around 55% of them seen just once; the ten biggest clones take up 6.7%.

The sequencing sample was made of blood. The sequence came from a young man in good health. This chain uses TRBV11-2 with TRBJ1-2; D possibly corresponds to TRBD1 (5 bases). CDR3 nucleotide sequence: TGTGCCAGCAGCTCCTTTACGGGGCAAAGGAACTATGGCTACACCTTC. The encoded protein is CASSSFTGQRNYGYTF.